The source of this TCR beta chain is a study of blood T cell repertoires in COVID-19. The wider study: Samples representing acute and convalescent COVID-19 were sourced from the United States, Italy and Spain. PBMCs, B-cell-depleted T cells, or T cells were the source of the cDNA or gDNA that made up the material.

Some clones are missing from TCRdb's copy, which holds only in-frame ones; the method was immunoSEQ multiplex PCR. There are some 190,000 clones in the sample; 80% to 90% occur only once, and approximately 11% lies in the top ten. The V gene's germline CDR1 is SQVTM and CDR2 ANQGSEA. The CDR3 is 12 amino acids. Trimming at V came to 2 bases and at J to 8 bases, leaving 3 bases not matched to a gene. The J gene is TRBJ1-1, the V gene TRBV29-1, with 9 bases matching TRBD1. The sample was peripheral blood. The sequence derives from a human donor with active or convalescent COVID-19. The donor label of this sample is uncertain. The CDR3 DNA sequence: TGCAGCGTTGAAACAACAGGGGGCGAAGCTTTCTTT. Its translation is CSVETTGGEAFF. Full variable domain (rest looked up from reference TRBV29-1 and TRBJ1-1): SAVISQKPSRDICQRGTSLTIQCQVDSQVTMMFWYRQQPGQSLTLIATANQGSEATYESGFVIDKFPISRPNLTFSTLTVSNMSPEDSSIYLCSVETTGGEAFFGQGTRLTVV.